This T cell receptor beta chain is from a study of cytomegalovirus exposure and HLA in healthy donors. Regarding the study as a whole: As was reported, the HLA-A and HLA-B alleles of most subjects were accurately predicted from TCR beta sequences. Three CMV-associated chains proved CMV antigen-specific in vitro.

To note about this clone: The antigen remains undetermined.

The PCR made use of 60 Vbeta and 13 Jbeta primers. Produced via immunoSEQ multiplex PCR; TCRdb's table is partial and in-frame only. The table has some 130,000 clones, approximately 77% seen once. The CDR3 length is 14 residues. The V segment lost 3 bases and the J segment 5 bases; nucleotides outside the gene matches: 6. Germline V CDR1 and CDR2: SNHLY, FYNNEI. The sequencing sample was made of PBMCs. The TCR sequence derives from a man in his thirties or forties in good health and CMV-seronegative. The rearrangement uses TRBV2 and TRBJ2-7; 8 bases are a match to TRBD2. This CDR3 is CASSELPGGHEQYF. For the CDR3, the DNA is TGTGCCAGCAGTGAGCTTCCGGGGGGGCACGAGCAGTACTTC. The variable domain in full, with the rest retrieved from reference TRBV2 and TRBJ2-7, is EPEVTQTPSHQVTQMGQEVILRCVPISNHLYFYWYRQILGQKVEFLVSFYNNEISEKSEIFDDQFSVERPDGSNFTLKIRSTKLEDSAMYFCASSELPGGHEQYFGPGTRLTVT.